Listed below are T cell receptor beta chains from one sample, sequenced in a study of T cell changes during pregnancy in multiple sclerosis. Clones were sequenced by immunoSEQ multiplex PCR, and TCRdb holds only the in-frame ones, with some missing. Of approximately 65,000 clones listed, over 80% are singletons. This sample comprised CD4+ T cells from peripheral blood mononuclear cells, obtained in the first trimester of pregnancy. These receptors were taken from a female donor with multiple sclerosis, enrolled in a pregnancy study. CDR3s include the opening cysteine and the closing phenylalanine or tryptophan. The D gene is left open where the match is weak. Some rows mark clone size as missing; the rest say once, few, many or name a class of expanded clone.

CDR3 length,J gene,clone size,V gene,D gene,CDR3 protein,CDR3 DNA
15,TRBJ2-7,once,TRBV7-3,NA,CASSSGRGTTYEQYF,TGTGCCAGCAGCTCGGGGCGCGGGACGACCTACGAGCAGTACTTC
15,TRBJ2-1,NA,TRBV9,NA,CASSVALASPGEQFF,TGTGCCAGCAGCGTAGCCCTGGCTAGCCCGGGTGAGCAGTTCTTC
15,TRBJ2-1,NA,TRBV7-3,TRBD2,CASSSILAGGNEQFF,TGTGCCAGCAGCTCCATACTAGCGGGGGGCAATGAGCAGTTCTTC
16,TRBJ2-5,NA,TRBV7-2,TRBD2,CASSLGLAGGQETQYF,TGTGCCAGCAGCCTTGGACTAGCGGGGGGCCAAGAGACCCAGTACTTC
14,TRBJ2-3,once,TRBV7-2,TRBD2,CASSLAGSTDTQYF,TGTGCCAGCTCACTAGCGGGTAGCACAGATACGCAGTATTTT
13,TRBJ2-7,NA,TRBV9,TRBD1,CASSVGGGQAQYF,TGTGCCAGCAGCGTAGGGGGCGGACAGGCTCAGTACTTC
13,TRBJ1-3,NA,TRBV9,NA,CASGGASGNTIYF,TGTGCCAGCGGTGGAGCCTCTGGAAACACCATATATTTT
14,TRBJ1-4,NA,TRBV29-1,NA,CSTGTGSTNEKLFF,TGCAGCACAGGGACGGGAAGCACTAATGAAAAACTGTTTTTT
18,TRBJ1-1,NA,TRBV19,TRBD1,CASTLDRGRGVWNTEAFF,TGTGCCAGTACCCTAGACAGGGGGCGTGGGGTCTGGAACACTGAAGCTTTCTTT
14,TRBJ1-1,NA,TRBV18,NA,CASSPQGVNTEAFF,TGTGCCAGCTCACCACAGGGGGTGAACACTGAAGCTTTCTTT
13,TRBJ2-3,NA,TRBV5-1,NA,CASSLDTPDTQYF,TGCGCCAGCAGCTTGGATACACCAGATACGCAGTATTTT
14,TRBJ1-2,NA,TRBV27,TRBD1,CASSWDRKNYGYTF,TGTGCCAGCAGTTGGGACAGAAAAAACTATGGCTACACCTTC
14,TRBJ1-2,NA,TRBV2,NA,CASRVQGTDYGYTF,TGTGCCAGCAGGGTACAGGGAACCGACTATGGCTACACCTTC
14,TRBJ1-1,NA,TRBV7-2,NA,CASSLAFHGGGAFF,TGTGCCAGCAGCTTAGCTTTTCATGGGGGGGGTGCTTTCTTT
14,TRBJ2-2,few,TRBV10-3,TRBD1,CAIRGTDNPGELFF,TGTGCCATCAGGGGGACAGATAATCCAGGGGAGCTGTTTTTT
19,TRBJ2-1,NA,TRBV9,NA,CASSVGGGDRRSVYNEQFF,TGTGCCAGCAGCGTAGGAGGGGGGGACAGGAGGTCGGTCTACAATGAGCAGTTCTTC
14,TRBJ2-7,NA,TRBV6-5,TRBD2,CASTTLAGGLEQYF,TGTGCCAGCACCACCCTAGCGGGGGGGCTCGAGCAGTACTTC
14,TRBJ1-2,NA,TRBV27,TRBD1,CASRGTGTNYGYTF,TGTGCCAGCAGAGGGACAGGGACTAACTATGGCTACACCTTC
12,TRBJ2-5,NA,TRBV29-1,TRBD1,CSVGTGMETQYF,TGCAGCGTTGGGACAGGGATGGAGACCCAGTACTTC
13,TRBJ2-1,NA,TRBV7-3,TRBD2,CASSFGGSSKQFF,TGTGCCAGCAGCTTCGGGGGGTCGTCCAAGCAGTTCTTC
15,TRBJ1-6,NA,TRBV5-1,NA,CASSGNKGNNSPLHF,TGCGCCAGCAGCGGAAACAAGGGGAATAATTCACCCCTCCACTTT
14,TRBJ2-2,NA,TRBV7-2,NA,CASSFDSSSGELFF,TGTGCCAGCAGCTTTGACAGCTCCTCCGGGGAGCTGTTTTTT
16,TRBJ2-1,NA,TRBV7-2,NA,CASSFLWGGLVNEQFF,TGTGCCAGCAGCTTTCTCTGGGGGGGCCTGGTCAATGAGCAGTTCTTC
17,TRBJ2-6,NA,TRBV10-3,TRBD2,CAISESRGGGGANVLTF,TGTGCCATCAGTGAGTCGCGGGGGGGCGGAGGGGCCAACGTCCTGACTTTC